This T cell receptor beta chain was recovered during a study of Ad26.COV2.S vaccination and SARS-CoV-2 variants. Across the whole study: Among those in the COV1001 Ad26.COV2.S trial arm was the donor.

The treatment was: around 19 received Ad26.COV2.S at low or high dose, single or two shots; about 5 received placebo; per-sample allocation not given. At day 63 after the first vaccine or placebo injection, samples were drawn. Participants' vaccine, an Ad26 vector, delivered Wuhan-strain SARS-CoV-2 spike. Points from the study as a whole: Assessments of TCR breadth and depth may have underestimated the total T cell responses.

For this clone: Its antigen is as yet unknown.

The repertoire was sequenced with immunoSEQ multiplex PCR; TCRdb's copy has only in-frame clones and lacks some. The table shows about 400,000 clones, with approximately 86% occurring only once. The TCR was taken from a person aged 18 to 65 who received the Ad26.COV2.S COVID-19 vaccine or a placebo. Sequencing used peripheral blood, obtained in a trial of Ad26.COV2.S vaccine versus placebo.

The DNA for the CDR3 is TGTGCCAGCAGCAACGGGGGGGAGGCGGAGACCCAGTACTTC. This codes for CASSNGGEAETQYF. J is TRBJ2-5 and V is TRBV5-4; 8 nucleotides match TRBD2. Germline CDR1 and CDR2: SGHNT and YYREEE (reference sequence). Trimming at V came to 4 bases and at J to 5 bases, leaving 7 bases not matched to a gene. This CDR3 has 14 amino acids.